The entry below gives a single T cell receptor (beta chain) sequence along with its context. Its antigen remains undetermined. One junction end disagrees with the germline gene, perhaps due to a read error. The sample carries other DNA sequences with the same CDR3. The sample comes from a study of T cell responses to AZD1222 COVID-19 vaccine (TCRdb year 2021). The study in broad terms: Because spike-specific TCR depth and breadth did not differ between the two schedules, AZD1222 recipients who got a second dose at roughly 4 weeks were pooled with those who got a second dose at roughly 12 weeks. TCR sequencing covered more than 230 trial participants: roughly 200 given two doses of AZD1222 and about 26 given two doses of MenACWY control vaccine. Enrollment into the trials was organized by age into subgroups of 18-55, 56-69 and 70-plus years, and those subgroups contained roughly 160, 29 and 62 TCR-sequenced participants, respectively. Study-wide findings and limitations: After two AZD1222 doses, spike-specific TCR breadth and depth were significantly higher than at day 0 and than in MenACWY recipients. Reportedly, close to half of the unique spike-specific TCRs recognized epitopes lying outside the regions that are mutated in the B.1.351 and B.1.1.7 variants. Conclusions about previously exposed vaccinees were limited because only five to seven AZD1222 recipients were SARS-CoV-2 seropositive at baseline. Most participants were white British and females outnumbered males, and the authors suggested that clonal diversity may have been underestimated. Because no day 14 peak-response samples were available, the repertoires could be characterized only after the peak T cell response. The 56-69-year group was small, and its depth increase did not reach significance, likely because of low power. The vaccine-associated CD4 TCRs covered the entire spike protein, and the dominant responses fell in regions 160-218 and 743-854.

CDR1 and CDR2, per the germline V gene, are SGDLS and YYNGEE. The CDR3 holds 14 amino acids from the cysteine to the phenylalanine. Only CDR3 DNA is held: 42 bases, read in frame from base 1. The sample's time point label is to be understood as: baseline before first vaccination. Vaccinee samples came from UK trials COV001 and COV002, including a single-blind randomized controlled phase 2/3 trial of AZD1222 (ChAdOx1 nCoV-19) in healthy adults. For TCRbeta chain sequencing, PBMC samples from trial participants were taken at day 0 and at day 28 after the second dose. The CDR3 regions of human TCRbeta chains were subjected to immunosequencing. As for the authors' bioinformatics: Repertoire TCRs were matched against a reference library of SARS-CoV-2-specific TCRs generated with the MIRA antigen-specificity platform. Breadth was defined as the fraction of unique TCRs that were SARS-CoV-2-associated, and depth was defined as the fraction of total T cells that were SARS-CoV-2-associated. Each spike-specific TCR was assigned to its reactive spike region and to a CD4 or CD8 class using the MIRA data. Log10-transformed breadth and depth values were compared by one-way ANOVA with Sidak's multiple comparisons tests. In its TCRdb copy, this immuneACCESS table keeps in-frame sequences only and misses some clones. Where compared with another copy, unresolved V genes explain less than half of these, and the others have no known cause. D and trimming come from the DNA, and the V and J calls and clone size come from that table. This sample lists 75,000 to 90,000 clones; 86% were detected once. Jointly, the top ten make up 8.7% of the sample.

This receptor chain uses TRBV9 and TRBJ2-3; TRBD2 might be the D gene, on 6 matching bases. This receptor was obtained from an adult in good health. Specimen: peripheral blood, collected on day 0 of AZD1222 vaccination. CDR3 sequence: CASSGGTLGDTQYF. The nucleotide sequence reads as follows: TGTGCCAGTAGCGGCGGGACGTTAGGCGATACGCAGTATTTT.